This T cell receptor beta chain was captured in a study of prognosis after radiotherapy for stage I lung cancer. The length of the CDR3 is 13 residues. V was pared by 4 bases and J by 7 bases, with 14 bases between. Germline V gene lookup returns CDR1 GTSNPN and CDR2 SVGIG (reference sequence). This clonotype occurred many times. Starting from genomic DNA, TCR beta CDR3 was amplified through two-round multiplex PCR. It was primers specific to each TRBV and TRBJ gene that first-round PCR used. MiXCR was run by TCRdb on the multiplex PCR reads, yielding one entry per CDR3 protein. Found here are approximately 51,000 distinct CDR3 sequences, around a third of them singletons; the top ten hold roughly 10%.

The chain is built from TRBV30 and TRBJ1-5; D ambiguous. The receptor was isolated from a donor aged 50 or older with non-small cell lung cancer. Here the sequenced sample was PBMCs, taken before or after stereotactic body radiation therapy (not recorded which). CDR3 sequence (DNA): TGTGCCTGGACCCCGGGCGAGGGACAGCCCCAGCATTTT. Translating it yields CAWTPGEGQPQHF.